Following are 8 T cell receptor beta chains from one sample sequenced in a study of OX40 agonist ivuxolimab in advanced cancers. Assay: immunoSEQ multiplex PCR; the TCRdb copy retains only in-frame clones and omits some. The data hold 70,000 or so clones, with around four fifths observed a single time. The material was CD4+ or CD8+ T cells sorted from blood, obtained in a trial of the OX40 agonist ivuxolimab. These receptors were collected from an adult with an advanced solid tumor such as melanoma, head and neck, liver or kidney cancer.

The CDR3, as DNA: TGTGCCAGCAGCCCCCAGGGGGGTTTGGCGGGGGAGCTGTTTTTT. It yields the protein CASSPQGGLAGELFF. V gene TRBV7-3 combines with J gene TRBJ2-2; tentative D call: TRBD1 (7 bases). The CDR3 runs 15 residues. Germline assignment: CDR1 SGHTA and CDR2 FQGTGA. The germline V and J ends were trimmed by 5 bases and 8 bases, with 18 bases remaining between them.

This chain uses TRBV28 with TRBJ2-7; the match to TRBD1 covers 7 bases. CDR1 and CDR2 (germline): MDHEN, SYDVKM. CDR3 length: 13 residues. V was pared by 5 bases and J by 4 bases, with 5 bases of the junction left unmatched. This CDR3 reads CASSQGGRYEQYF. As DNA, the CDR3 is TGTGCCAGCAGTCAAGGGGGCAGGTACGAGCAGTACTTC.

The chain's CDR3 is CASSEARAGYGYTF. In nucleotides, the CDR3 is TGCGCCAGCAGTGAAGCCAGGGCGGGCTATGGCTACACCTTC. The rearrangement uses TRBV10-2 and TRBJ1-2, with TRBD1 as a possible D gene (5 bases). V was trimmed by 3 bases and J by 4 bases, leaving 12 bases between them. The CDR3 contains 14 residues. Germline assignment: CDR1 WSHSY and CDR2 SAAADI.

This chain links TRBV5-1 with TRBJ2-7; D is perhaps TRBD1 (6 bases). Looked up from germline, CDR1 is SGHRS and CDR2 is YFSETQ. The CDR3 totals 13 residues. V was shortened by 1 base and J by 3 bases, with 8 bases between the two germline ends. DNA of the CDR3: TGCGCCAGCAGCTTGACAGGGAACTACGAGCAGTACTTC. Its translation is CASSLTGNYEQYF.

This chain links TRBV5-1 with TRBJ1-6; weak D call: TRBD1 (5 bases). This CDR3 has 15 residues. CDR1 is SGHRS, CDR2 YFSETQ, per germline. Deletions cut 0 bases from V and 7 bases from J, with 11 bases between. In nucleotides, the CDR3 is TGCGCCAGCAGCTTGGTTGCTGAGGGGAATTCACCCCTCCACTTT. Translation: CASSLVAEGNSPLHF.

The chain carries TRBV6-5 and TRBJ2-3; D not certain. The length of the CDR3 is 13 residues. Germline V gene data show CDR1 as MNHEY and CDR2 as SVGAGI. V was shortened by 5 bases and J by 2 bases, with 8 bases between the two germline ends. The CDR3 nucleotides are TGTGCCAGCAGTCACCCCAACACAGATACGCAGTATTTT. This encodes CASSHPNTDTQYF.

The chain couples TRBV6-4 to TRBJ2-2; possible D gene TRBD2, 5 bases. V shed 6 bases and J shed 4 bases, with 12 bases lying between them. Germline V gives CDR1 MRHNA, CDR2 SNTAGT. CDR3 length equals 14 residues. In nucleotides, the CDR3 is TGTGCCAGCAGCCTTCGTGGAGGCACCGGGGAGCTGTTTTTT. It encodes CASSLRGGTGELFF.

This sequence joins TRBV6-4 and TRBJ2-1; 13 positions agree with TRBD2. V lost 10 bases and J lost 7; bases outside the gene matches: 7. This CDR3 region has 14 residues. The germline V gene has CDR1 MRHNA and CDR2 SNTAGT. CDR3 in DNA: TGTGCCACCTCCTGGACTAGCGGGAGTAATGAGCAGTTCTTC. Protein product: CATSWTSGSNEQFF.